These T cell receptor beta chains were read from a single sample in a study of shared clonotypes between healthy human individuals. The method was immunoSEQ multiplex PCR; TCRdb's version includes in-frame clones alone and lacks a portion of them. The data hold about 560,000 clones, with roughly four fifths observed a single time. Sequences were obtained from PBMCs. These receptors were obtained from a woman between 40 and 55 years old in good health. Some clones in this sample may be carry-over from other donors' samples. Both conserved end residues are part of each CDR3. The D gene is left open where the match is weak. Size values are once, few and many counts, or a class for expanded clones, and some rows have none.

TRBV6-1	TRBJ1-5	NA	NA	CASTPNAGQPQHF	TGTGCCAGCACCCCAAACGCGGGGCAGCCCCAGCATTTT
TRBV2	TRBJ2-7	TRBD2	NA	CASSEGPQRGYEQYF	TGTGCCAGCAGTGAGGGCCCGCAGCGGGGCTACGAGCAGTACTTC
TRBV29-1	TRBJ1-2	NA	NA	CSSRAEEGYTF	TGCAGCTCCCGGGCCGAGGAGGGCTACACCTTC
TRBV5-1	TRBJ2-3	NA	NA	CASSQGEGGGADTQYF	TGCGCCAGCTCACAGGGAGAGGGGGGCGGCGCAGATACGCAGTATTTT
TRBV6-5	TRBJ1-1	NA	NA	CASSYKPANTEAFF	TGTGCCAGCAGTTATAAGCCTGCGAACACTGAAGCTTTCTTT
TRBV6-1	TRBJ1-5	NA	NA	CASSEALGRDLPQHF	TGTGCCAGCAGTGAAGCCCTAGGAAGGGATCTCCCCCAGCATTTT
TRBV9	TRBJ2-3	NA	NA	CASSVEGRGSTDTQYF	TGTGCCAGCAGCGTAGAGGGTCGGGGTAGCACAGATACGCAGTATTTT
TRBV5-1	TRBJ1-3	NA	NA	CASSLVGSSGNTIYF	TGCGCCAGCAGCTTGGTAGGCAGCTCTGGAAACACCATATATTTT
TRBV29-1	TRBJ2-1	NA	NA	CSVAGGQTRSNEQFF	TGCAGCGTCGCCGGAGGACAGACACGCTCCAATGAGCAGTTCTTC
TRBV7-9	TRBJ1-2	NA	NA	CASSLVPGDGYTF	TGTGCCAGCAGCTTAGTTCCGGGGGACGGCTACACCTTC
TRBV5-6	TRBJ2-3	NA	NA	CASSHSDNTQYF	TGTGCCAGCAGCCATAGCGACAATACGCAGTATTTT
TRBV5-1	TRBJ2-7	NA	many	CASSLSPSYEQYF	TGCGCCAGCAGCTTGTCTCCCTCCTACGAGCAGTACTTC
TRBV27	TRBJ2-5	NA	NA	CASSLFSGGWETQYF	TGTGCCAGCAGTTTATTTAGCGGTGGTTGGGAGACCCAGTACTTC
TRBV4-3	TRBJ2-1	TRBD1	NA	CASSQGTGGRKTQFF	TGCGCCAGCAGCCAAGGGACAGGGGGCAGAAAGACGCAGTTCTTC
TRBV5-1	TRBJ2-3	NA	NA	CASSLAALAGTDTQYF	TGCGCCAGCAGCTTGGCTGCGTTAGCGGGCACAGATACGCAGTATTTT
TRBV2	TRBJ2-5	NA	NA	CASIPGGRIQETQYF	TGTGCCAGCATTCCCGGGGGGCGAATCCAAGAGACCCAGTACTTC
TRBV2	TRBJ1-6	TRBD1	NA	CATLRDRDRSPLHF	TGTGCCACACTCCGGGACAGGGACAGATCACCCCTCCACTTT
TRBV4-3	TRBJ1-1	NA	NA	CASSQGVGAGQNTEAFF	TGCGCCAGCAGCCAAGGTGTTGGGGCAGGGCAGAACACTGAAGCTTTCTTT
TRBV5-1	TRBJ2-3	NA	NA	CASSLGAGPRDTQYF	TGCGCCAGCAGCTTGGGTGCGGGCCCTCGAGATACGCAGTATTTT
TRBV6-6	TRBJ2-1	NA	NA	CASSEYGLPLNEQFF	TGCGCCAGCAGTGAGTATGGCTTGCCCCTCAATGAGCAGTTCTTC
TRBV10-3	TRBJ1-5	NA	few	CAISGQSRGVDQPQHF	TGTGCCATCAGTGGCCAGAGTCGGGGCGTAGATCAGCCCCAGCATTTT
TRBV5-1	TRBJ1-1	NA	once	CASSLERAMNTEAFF	TGCGCCAGCAGCTTGGAGAGGGCTATGAACACTGAAGCTTTCTTT
TRBV5-4	TRBJ2-7	TRBD2	NA	CASSTRTSGSINEQYF	TGTGCCAGCAGCACCCGGACTAGCGGGAGTATAAACGAGCAGTACTTC
TRBV6-5	TRBJ2-1	NA	NA	CASSDLGPEQFF	TGTGCCAGCAGTGATTTGGGCCCAGAGCAGTTCTTC
TRBV10-3	TRBJ1-1	TRBD1	NA	CAIGSGTGVFF	TGTGCCATCGGATCGGGGACAGGGGTTTTCTTT
TRBV5-8	TRBJ2-2	NA	NA	CASSYGNTGELFF	TGTGCCAGCAGCTATGGGAACACCGGGGAGCTGTTTTTT
TRBV18	TRBJ2-3	NA	NA	CASSPGVPSTDTQYF	TGTGCCAGCTCACCAGGAGTCCCTAGCACAGATACGCAGTATTTT
TRBV7-9	TRBJ2-5	NA	once	CASSPPRGRRNQETQYF	TGTGCCAGCAGCCCCCCGAGGGGTAGACGGAACCAAGAGACCCAGTACTTC
TRBV5-6	TRBJ2-7	NA	NA	CASSPLGQTYEQYF	TGTGCCAGCAGCCCCCTCGGACAGACCTACGAGCAGTACTTC
TRBV6-5	TRBJ1-2	NA	NA	CASSSLWVENYGYTF	TGTGCCAGCAGTTCCCTGTGGGTAGAGAACTATGGCTACACCTTC
TRBV18	TRBJ1-1	TRBD1	NA	CASSQLPGQVNTEAFF	TGTGCCAGCTCACAACTACCGGGACAGGTGAACACTGAAGCTTTCTTT
TRBV2	TRBJ2-7	NA	NA	CASSVEVLQDEQYF	TGTGCCAGCAGTGTTGAGGTCCTCCAGGACGAGCAGTACTTC
TRBV27	TRBJ1-6	NA	NA	CASSSGPGSPLHF	TGTGCCAGTTCCTCAGGGCCGGGCTCACCCCTCCACTTT
TRBV27	TRBJ2-7	TRBD2	once	CASSPLAGGSYEQYF	TGTGCCAGCAGCCCACTAGCGGGAGGCTCCTACGAGCAGTACTTC
TRBV29-1	TRBJ2-3	TRBD1	NA	CSVDGTGGGTDTQYF	TGCAGCGTTGACGGGACAGGCGGTGGTACAGATACGCAGTATTTT
TRBV6-5	TRBJ1-1	TRBD1	few	CASSTIPGQGEAFF	TGTGCCAGCAGTACCATCCCGGGACAGGGTGAAGCTTTCTTT
TRBV6-1	TRBJ1-4	TRBD1	NA	CASSFDRGSGEKLFF	TGTGCCAGCAGTTTCGACAGGGGGTCAGGGGAAAAACTGTTTTTT
TRBV19	TRBJ1-4	TRBD1	few	CASSPGQGGAELFF	TGTGCCAGTAGTCCCGGACAGGGTGGGGCGGAACTGTTTTTT
TRBV5-1	TRBJ1-5	TRBD1	NA	CASRPGGSNQPQHF	TGCGCCAGCAGACCAGGGGGGAGCAATCAGCCCCAGCATTTT
TRBV6-6	TRBJ2-2	TRBD1	NA	CASSRQGVTGELFF	TGTGCCAGCAGTAGACAGGGGGTCACCGGGGAGCTGTTTTTT
TRBV19	TRBJ2-5	TRBD1	NA	CASSMRTGRQETQYF	TGTGCCAGTAGTATGCGGACAGGGCGGCAAGAGACCCAGTACTTC
TRBV10-3	TRBJ2-1	NA	NA	CAISVGLRAYNEQFF	TGTGCCATCAGTGTAGGGCTAAGGGCCTACAATGAGCAGTTCTTC
TRBV28	TRBJ1-2	NA	NA	CASSPRWQNYGYTF	TGTGCCAGCAGCCCGAGGTGGCAGAACTATGGCTACACCTTC
TRBV18	TRBJ2-7	NA	NA	CASSPTPPGSSYEQYF	TGTGCCAGCTCGCCTACCCCCCCGGGTAGCTCCTACGAGCAGTACTTC
TRBV2	TRBJ2-2	NA	NA	CASSEALVGGELFF	TGTGCCAGCAGTGAAGCGCTGGTGGGGGGGGAGCTGTTTTTT
TRBV30	TRBJ2-7	TRBD2	NA	CAWSVSGRALFYSYEQYF	TGTGCCTGGAGTGTATCCGGGAGGGCATTATTTTATAGCTACGAGCAGTACTTC
TRBV5-4	TRBJ2-1	NA	few	CASSLSVNEQFF	TGTGCCAGCAGCTTGTCTGTGAATGAGCAGTTCTTC
TRBV18	TRBJ2-4	TRBD2	NA	CASSPGLGSKNIQYF	TGTGCCAGCTCACCGGGACTAGGATCCAAAAACATTCAGTACTTC
TRBV2	TRBJ1-4	TRBD1	many	CASSSGQGEEKLFF	TGTGCCAGCAGTTCGGGACAGGGCGAAGAAAAACTGTTTTTT
TRBV2	TRBJ2-1	TRBD2	NA	CASSRLAGGPNEQFF	TGTGCCAGCAGTAGACTAGCGGGAGGACCCAATGAGCAGTTCTTC
TRBV18	TRBJ1-2	NA	NA	CASSPPGAELCGYTF	TGTGCCAGCTCACCACCCGGCGCGGAGTTATGTGGCTACACCTTC
TRBV30	TRBJ2-5	NA	many	CAWRGRLEYQETQYF	TGTGCCTGGAGGGGCAGACTGGAGTACCAAGAGACCCAGTACTTC
TRBV7-6	TRBJ1-1	NA	NA	CASSLELAGENTEAFF	TGTGCCAGCAGCTTAGAATTGGCAGGGGAGAACACTGAAGCTTTCTTT
TRBV2	TRBJ2-7	TRBD1	NA	CASSSRQGADEQYF	TGTGCCAGCAGCTCCCGACAGGGGGCGGATGAGCAGTACTTC
TRBV25-1	TRBJ2-1	TRBD2	NA	CASSWGGGRRSDEQFF	TGTGCCAGCAGCTGGGGGGGCGGGAGGAGATCCGATGAGCAGTTCTTC